These 6 T cell receptor beta chains were sequenced from one sample in a study of T cell responses to AZD1222 COVID-19 vaccine (dated by TCRdb to the early 2020s). Taken with the paper, the label for time point translates to: baseline before first vaccination. Receptors were amplified or captured by the immunoSEQ multiplex PCR assay. TCRdb stores this immuneACCESS table with in-frame sequences only. Part of the clones is absent; in the studies checked, under half of the shortfall reflects unresolved V genes, and no reason is known for the rest. The sample has 100,000 to 150,000 clones on record, 90% of them singletons. The ten most abundant clones make up around 7.8% of the sample. The material sequenced was peripheral blood, taken on day 0 of AZD1222 vaccination. The receptors were sampled from an adult in good health.

The chain links TRBV5-1 to TRBJ2-1; the match to TRBD2 covers 7 bases. There are 11 residues in the CDR3. The ends lost 7 bases at V and 9 bases at J; junction bases unmatched: 4. In germline, CDR1 is SGHRS, CDR2 YFSETQ. This CDR3 is CASAAGTEQFF. The DNA of the CDR3 is TGCGCCAGCGCAGCGGGAACTGAGCAGTTCTTC.

The J gene is TRBJ1-3, the V gene TRBV7-2, with no clear D. Looked up from germline, CDR1 is SGHTA and CDR2 is FQGNSA. The CDR3 totals 13 residues. V was pared by 5 bases and J by 4 bases, with 9 bases between. The DNA of the CDR3 is TGTGCCAGCAGCAAAGCCCCCGGAAACACCATATATTTT. It translates to CASSKAPGNTIYF.

The V and J genes are TRBV7-9 and TRBJ2-1, with D possibly being TRBD2 (5 bases). V gave up 5 bases and J gave up 3 bases, with 17 bases separating them. CDR1 SEHNR and CDR2 FQNEAQ come from the germline V gene (reference sequence). This CDR3 region has 16 residues. CDR3: CASSPRGAENYNEQFF. CDR3 DNA: TGTGCCAGCAGCCCACGGGGAGCGGAGAACTACAATGAGCAGTTCTTC.

This chain uses TRBV5-1 with TRBJ1-2; D call uncertain. The CDR3 runs to 14 residues. Trimming removed 3 bases from V and 0 bases from J, with 9 bases in between. Germline V CDR1 and CDR2: SGHRS, YFSETQ. The CDR3 nucleotides read TGCGCCAGCAGCTCCACGACGGCTAACTATGGCTACACCTTC. Its translation: CASSSTTANYGYTF. Using reference TRBV5-1 and TRBJ1-2 for the parts outside the CDR3, the full variable domain is KAGVTQTPRYLIKTRGQQVTLSCSPISGHRSVSWYQQTPGQGLQFLFEYFSETQRNKGNFPGRFSGRQFSNSRSEMNVSTLELGDSALYLCASSSTTANYGYTFGSGTRLTVV.

This clone was counted a single time. J is TRBJ1-2 and V is TRBV25-1; tentative D call: TRBD1 (6 bases). The CDR3 sequence is 12 residues long. The V end was cut by 3 bases, the J end by 6 bases, with 8 bases between. From germline, CDR1 is MGHDK and CDR2 SYGVNS. CDR3 region: CASSDRGDGYTF. CDR3 bases: TGTGCCAGCAGTGACAGGGGAGATGGCTACACCTTC.

The chain recombines TRBV7-8 with TRBJ1-6; D is ambiguous. This CDR3 has 16 residues. Trimming cost V 3 bases and J 0 bases, with 9 bases left between them. Per germline, CDR1 SGHVS and CDR2 FQNEAQ. The CDR3 is CASSFSGSSYNSPLHF. Here the CDR3 DNA reads TGTGCCAGCAGCTTCTCGGGAAGCTCCTATAATTCACCCCTCCACTTT.